This record covers a single TCR beta chain. Its antigen is unknown. These data are taken from a study of T cell responses to AZD1222 COVID-19 vaccine. Study in general: Both about-4-week and about-12-week second-dose recipients were combined.

The CDR3 totals 13 residues. Germline V gives CDR1 SNHLY, CDR2 FYNNEI. With 3 bases removed from V and 5 bases from J, the gap between germline ends came to 10 bases. TCRdb's copy holds only in-frame clones and misses some; the assay was immunoSEQ multiplex PCR. The table lists 120,000 or so clones, 88% of them singletons. Whole-study results and caveats: Clonal diversity was possibly underestimated, and the donors were mostly white British, with more females. Among those given AZD1222, only 5 to 7 were seropositive at baseline.

This sequence originates from an adult in good health. V gene TRBV2 combines with J gene TRBJ1-1; D is perhaps TRBD1 (6 bases). The starting material was peripheral blood, obtained on day 0 of AZD1222 vaccination. The CDR3 DNA sequence: TGTGCCAGCAGTGACAGGGGAAGGACTGAAGCTTTCTTT. Residues: CASSDRGRTEAFF. The full variable domain, with the rest looked up from reference TRBV2 and TRBJ1-1, is EPEVTQTPSHQVTQMGQEVILRCVPISNHLYFYWYRQILGQKVEFLVSFYNNEISEKSEIFDDQFSVERPDGSNFTLKIRSTKLEDSAMYFCASSDRGRTEAFFGQGTRLTVV.